These T cell receptor beta chains were read from a single sample in a study of T cell repertoires in cytomegalovirus infection. TCRdb called the reads again in MiXCR, with one record for every CDR3 protein. The sample lists 65,000 to 85,000 distinct CDR3 sequences, under 30% occurring once. The antigens of these receptors remain unknown. Specimen: CD8+ T cells from cultured PBMCs, collected from culture after CMV antigen stimulation. These TCRs come from a human donor in good health (CMV status not recorded). Some clones in this sample may be carry-over from other donors' samples. Both conserved end residues are part of each CDR3. D genes are given only for firm matches. Clone size is given for some rows only: seen once, a few or many times, or a class if the clone is expanded.

>NA|TRBJ1-1|NA|TRBV27
CASSLQFWGNTEAFF
TGTGCCAGCAGTTTACAGTTCTGGGGAAACACTGAAGCTTTCTTT
>few|TRBJ1-1|NA|TRBV5-5
CASSSHGGSNTEAFF
TGTGCCAGCAGCTCGCATGGGGGCTCGAACACTGAAGCTTTCTTT
>few|TRBJ1-1|TRBD1|TRBV12-3/TRBV12-4
CASSEGQGEAFF
TGTGCCAGCAGCGAGGGACAGGGGGAAGCTTTCTTT
>many|TRBJ1-2|NA|TRBV5-6
CASSLEGLDGYTF
TGTGCCAGCAGCTTGGAAGGTTTGGATGGCTACACCTTC
>NA|TRBJ1-6|TRBD1|TRBV7-9
CASSYGRTGDSPLHF
TGTGCCAGCAGCTATGGGCGGACAGGGGATTCACCCCTCCACTTT
>few|TRBJ2-3|TRBD1|TRBV5-6
CASSFGTGADTQYF
TGTGCCAGCAGCTTCGGGACAGGGGCAGATACGCAGTATTTT
>many|TRBJ1-2|NA|TRBV5-1
CASSPGDSNYGYTF
TGCGCCAGCAGCCCAGGGGATTCAAACTATGGCTACACCTTC
>medium-sized|TRBJ2-3|TRBD2|TRBV12-3/TRBV12-4
CASSWTSGEDTQYF
TGTGCCAGCAGTTGGACTAGCGGTGAGGATACGCAGTATTTT
>few|TRBJ1-4|NA|TRBV25-1
CASTEGEGNEKLFF
TGTGCCAGCACCGAGGGGGAGGGTAACGAAAAACTGTTTTTT
>NA|TRBJ2-3|TRBD2|TRBV6-2/TRBV6-3
CASSTGGRDVTDTQYF
TGTGCCAGCAGCACCGGAGGGAGGGACGTTACAGATACGCAGTATTTT
>NA|TRBJ2-7|TRBD2|TRBV2
CASKGEGYVNEQYF
TGTGCCAGCAAAGGGGAGGGGTACGTAAACGAGCAGTACTTC
>NA|TRBJ2-1|NA|TRBV11-2
CASSPRDRPYNEQFF
TGTGCCAGCAGCCCCCGGGACCGACCCTACAATGAGCAGTTCTTC
>NA|TRBJ2-3|TRBD1|TRBV7-9
CASSWYRGPTDTQYF
TGTGCCAGCAGCTGGTACAGGGGGCCCACAGATACGCAGTATTTT
>few|TRBJ2-7|TRBD2|TRBV7-2
CASSLEYSGGGNYEQYF
TGTGCCAGCAGCTTAGAGTATAGCGGGGGGGGTAACTACGAGCAGTACTTC
>many|TRBJ2-7|NA|TRBV7-8
CASSLDVAYEQYF
TGTGCCAGCAGCCTAGACGTAGCCTACGAGCAGTACTTC
>many|TRBJ1-6|NA|TRBV7-2
CASSVRDLGNSPLHF
TGTGCCAGCAGCGTGAGGGATTTGGGGAATTCACCCCTCCACTTT
>NA|TRBJ2-7|TRBD2|TRBV5-6
CASSLGRGSSYEQYF
TGTGCCAGCAGCTTGGGGCGGGGGAGCTCCTACGAGCAGTACTTC
>few|TRBJ2-5|TRBD2|TRBV24-1
CATSPGLAGAFQETQYF
TGTGCCACCAGTCCCGGACTAGCGGGGGCCTTCCAAGAGACCCAGTACTTC
>NA|TRBJ2-7|TRBD1|TRBV29-1
CSAGQGAYEQYF
TGCAGCGCGGGACAGGGGGCTTACGAGCAGTACTTC
>few|TRBJ2-6|TRBD2|TRBV7-4
CASSLGGRGASASGANVLTF
TGTGCCAGCAGCTTAGGGGGGCGGGGGGCTAGCGCCTCTGGGGCCAACGTCCTGACTTTC
>few|TRBJ1-4|NA|TRBV4-1
CASSPQSQAGEEKLFF
TGCGCCAGCAGCCCCCAAAGCCAGGCAGGGGAAGAAAAACTGTTTTTT
>NA|TRBJ1-6|NA|TRBV27
CASSLWGGRPLHF
TGTGCCAGCAGTTTATGGGGTGGGCGACCCCTCCACTTT
>NA|TRBJ2-1|NA|TRBV5-1
CASSSDVYNEQFF
TGCGCCAGCAGCTCGGACGTCTACAATGAGCAGTTCTTC
>NA|TRBJ1-5|NA|TRBV7-9
CASSGGGVSDQPQHF
TGTGCCAGCAGCGGAGGGGGGGTTTCGGATCAGCCCCAGCATTTT
>medium-sized|TRBJ2-1|TRBD2|TRBV20-1
CSARDPIAGKQFF
TGCAGTGCTAGAGATCCTATAGCGGGGAAGCAGTTCTTC
>many|TRBJ2-1|TRBD2|TRBV7-9
CASSLVPLAGGLNEQFF
TGTGCCAGCAGCTTAGTTCCACTAGCGGGAGGGCTGAATGAGCAGTTCTTC
>NA|TRBJ2-1|NA|TRBV11-2
CASSLGTGEQFF
TGTGCCAGCAGCTTAGGGACTGGTGAGCAGTTCTTC
>NA|TRBJ1-1|TRBD1|TRBV20-1
CSARPPDRLNTEAFF
TGCAGTGCTAGACCCCCGGACAGGTTGAACACTGAAGCTTTCTTT
>few|TRBJ1-3|NA|TRBV9
CASSPFWRGSSGNTIYF
TGTGCCAGCAGCCCCTTTTGGAGGGGCTCCTCTGGAAACACCATATATTTT
>many|TRBJ2-7|NA|TRBV7-9
CASSLWQGSEQYF
TGTGCCAGCAGCCTGTGGCAGGGTAGCGAGCAGTACTTC
>few|TRBJ2-2|NA|TRBV5-5
CASSLQEGGELFF
TGTGCCAGCAGCCTTCAGGAAGGCGGGGAGCTGTTTTTT
>few|TRBJ1-1|NA|TRBV25-1
CASSEWETGLRTEAFF
TGTGCCAGCAGTGAATGGGAAACTGGCTTGAGGACTGAAGCTTTCTTT
>NA|TRBJ1-1|TRBD1|TRBV5-4
CASSFGTGEAFF
TGTGCCAGCAGCTTCGGGACAGGTGAAGCTTTCTTT
>NA|TRBJ2-7|NA|TRBV4-1
CASSPTMGPDEQYF
TGCGCCAGCAGCCCAACCATGGGACCAGACGAGCAGTACTTC
>NA|TRBJ2-3|NA|TRBV7-9
CASSLYPGMTDTQYF
TGTGCCAGCAGCCTATACCCGGGGATGACAGATACGCAGTATTTT
>NA|TRBJ2-3|NA|TRBV27
CASSLLSGASTDTQYF
TGTGCCAGCAGTTTACTGTCTGGGGCTAGCACAGATACGCAGTATTTT
>NA|TRBJ2-3|TRBD2|TRBV7-9
CASSPRGTSGTDTQYF
TGTGCCAGCAGCCCTCGGGGGACTAGCGGCACAGATACGCAGTATTTT
>many|TRBJ2-1|TRBD2|TRBV7-2
CASSNPSGGANEQFF
TGTGCCAGCAGCAACCCTAGCGGGGGGGCGAATGAGCAGTTCTTC
>NA|TRBJ1-1|NA|TRBV24-1
CATSDPDSEKGNTEAFF
TGTGCCACCAGTGACCCGGACAGCGAAAAGGGGAACACTGAAGCTTTCTTT
>few|TRBJ2-3|NA|TRBV12-3/TRBV12-4
CASSSSSLTSTDTQYF
TGTGCCAGCAGTTCCTCGTCTCTTACGTCCACAGATACGCAGTATTTT
>NA|TRBJ1-6|NA|TRBV6-5
CASSYSNRSPLHF
TGTGCCAGCAGTTACTCGAACCGTTCACCCCTCCACTTT
>few|TRBJ2-2|NA|TRBV7-8
CASSLGTGIMNTGELFF
TGTGCCAGCAGCTTAGGAACAGGAATTATGAACACCGGGGAGCTGTTTTTT
>many|TRBJ2-1|NA|TRBV19
CASSDRAKSDVGFF
TGTGCCAGTAGCGACCGGGCGAAGTCGGATGTGGGGTTCTTC
>NA|TRBJ1-5|TRBD1|TRBV28
CASSPGTVSNQPQHF
TGTGCCAGCAGTCCCGGGACAGTTAGTAATCAGCCCCAGCATTTT
>NA|TRBJ1-1|TRBD1|TRBV6-6
CASSPTGGVTEAFF
TGTGCCAGCAGTCCGACAGGGGGTGTAACTGAAGCTTTCTTT
>NA|TRBJ2-7|TRBD1|TRBV9
CASSVALRGHEQYF
TGTGCCAGCAGCGTAGCCCTGAGGGGGCACGAGCAGTACTTC
>NA|TRBJ2-7|NA|TRBV12-3/TRBV12-4
CASSLGASSYEQYF
TGTGCCAGCAGTTTAGGCGCGTCAAGCTACGAGCAGTACTTC
>NA|TRBJ2-1|NA|TRBV12-3/TRBV12-4
CASSVIGVEQFF
TGTGCCAGCAGTGTCATCGGGGTTGAGCAGTTCTTC
>NA|TRBJ2-5|NA|TRBV7-9
CASSYQTGPRTQYF
TGTGCCAGCAGTTACCAGACAGGTCCGAGGACCCAGTACTTC
>many|TRBJ2-2|NA|TRBV7-2
CASSLLGGSGELFF
TGTGCCAGCAGCTTATTAGGGGGGAGCGGGGAGCTGTTTTTT
>NA|TRBJ2-2|NA|TRBV3-1
CASSRPWGDGAGELFF
TGTGCCAGCAGCCGCCCGTGGGGGGACGGTGCCGGGGAGCTGTTTTTT
>few|TRBJ2-3|NA|TRBV20-1
CSGPGEERGDTQYF
TGCAGTGGCCCCGGGGAAGAGAGAGGAGATACGCAGTATTTT
>many|TRBJ2-7|TRBD1|TRBV6-2/TRBV6-3
CASSPSLGQGLEFYEQYF
TGTGCCAGCAGCCCCTCTTTGGGACAGGGATTGGAGTTCTACGAGCAGTACTTC
>NA|TRBJ2-7|NA|TRBV7-9
CASSAGRGGEQYF
TGTGCCAGCAGCGCGGGCAGAGGGGGGGAGCAGTACTTC
>NA|TRBJ2-7|NA|TRBV2
CASSEARQFRYEQYF
TGTGCCAGCAGTGAAGCCCGGCAGTTTCGATACGAGCAGTACTTC